Included here is one TCR beta chain sequence, with context. TCRdb passed the RACE reads through MiXCR, listing each CDR3 protein once. The data show approximately 80,000 distinct CDR3 sequences, with about a tenth seen just once and approximately 2.3% held by the top ten. CDR1 and CDR2 from the germline V gene are MDHEN and SYDVKM. Trimming stripped 6 bases from V and 2 bases from J, with 13 bases between. The CDR3 runs 14 residues. This record belongs to a study of human T cells and chemical hapten exposure. Time point denoted: patch test 2, 6 weeks after DPC sensitization. Treatment in this sample: therapeutic diphenylcyclopropenone sensitization with weekly scalp DPC. Unfractionated whole blood served as the source for total RNA extraction.

The rearrangement uses TRBV28 and TRBJ1-2; maybe TRBD1 (5 bases). The receptor was derived from a woman younger than 45 with alopecia areata. Some clones in this sample may be carry-over from other donors' samples. The sequencing here drew on whole blood, taken in connection with sensitization to the hapten diphenylcyclopropenone (DPC). The CDR3 DNA sequence: TGTGCCAGCAGGCCGGCGGGACTGAACTATGGCTACACCTTC. It yields the protein CASRPAGLNYGYTF.